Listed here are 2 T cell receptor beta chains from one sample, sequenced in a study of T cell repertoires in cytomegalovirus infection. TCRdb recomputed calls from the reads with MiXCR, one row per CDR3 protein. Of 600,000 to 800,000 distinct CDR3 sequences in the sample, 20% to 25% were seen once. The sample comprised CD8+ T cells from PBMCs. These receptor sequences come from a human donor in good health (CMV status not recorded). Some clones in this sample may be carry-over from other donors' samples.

CDR3 sequence reads: CASSYTRGGEETQYF. DNA for the CDR3: TGTGCCAGCAGCTACACTCGAGGGGGTGAGGAGACCCAGTACTTC. The chain carries TRBV6-2 or TRBV6-3 and TRBJ2-5; D perhaps matches TRBD1 (6 bases). This CDR3 comprises 15 residues. Germline V gene sequence: CDR1 MNHEY, CDR2 SVGEGT. Trimming took 6 bases from V and 5 from J, leaving 19 bases between them.

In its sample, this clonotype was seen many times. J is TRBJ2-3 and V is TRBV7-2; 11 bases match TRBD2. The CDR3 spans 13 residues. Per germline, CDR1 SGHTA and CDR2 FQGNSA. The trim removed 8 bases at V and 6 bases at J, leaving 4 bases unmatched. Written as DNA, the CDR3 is TGTGCCAGCGTAGCGGGGGGGCTTGATACGCAGTATTTT. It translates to CASVAGGLDTQYF.